The source of this T cell receptor (beta chain) is a study of T cell responses to AZD1222 COVID-19 vaccine. The assay was immunoSEQ multiplex PCR, and TCRdb's table has in-frame clones only and misses some. This table holds some 39,000 clones, less than 95% found once. As to this clone: Antigen specificity is unknown.

Study results and limitations: A mostly white British donor set with more females was recruited, and clonal diversity was possibly underestimated. At study baseline, merely six AZD1222 recipients were seropositive. Following two doses of AZD1222, Spike-specific TCR breadth and depth rose.

The CDR3 has 17 residues. CDR1 is LGHNA and CDR2 is YSLEER in the germline V gene. The trim removed 0 bases at V and 8 bases at J, leaving 11 bases unmatched. The sequence was collected from an adult who received the AZD1222 COVID-19 vaccine. The chain joins TRBV4-3 to TRBJ2-2; 8 positions match TRBD2. The sample consisted of peripheral blood, taken 28 days after the second AZD1222 dose. The CDR3 protein is CASSQDGAGVVRGELFF. CDR3 DNA sequence: TGCGCCAGCAGCCAAGACGGAGCGGGGGTAGTTAGAGGGGAGCTGTTTTTT.